This TCR beta chain comes out of a study of T cells in Graves' hyperthyroidism and ophthalmopathy. Exclusion followed for patients with uncontrolled infection, other autoimmune disease, pregnancy or lactation. RNA transcripts were the template for amplifying TCR beta CDR3 regions. A first-round RT-PCR of the TCR CDR3 used the HTBI primer set. TCRdb called the multiplex PCR reads again in MiXCR, with one record for every CDR3 protein. The repertoire includes 560,000 or so distinct CDR3 sequences, around 45% of them detected once, and 8.2% sits in the top ten. This CDR3 is built from 16 residues. The ends were cut back, 1 base at V and 1 base at J, with 11 bases in the middle. Germline V CDR1 and CDR2: SGHTA, FQGNSA. Whole-study findings and limits: It was a median 6.5 months before onset that the model predicted ophthalmopathy. Most thyroid clonotypes expanded above 0.001 appeared in blood too. Ophthalmopathy was told apart from stable hyperthyroidism by a 13 V-J model.

In its sample, this clonotype was seen a few times. What it recognizes is unknown. The clonotype was recovered from a woman under 30 with Graves' hyperthyroidism. The chain is built from TRBV7-2 and TRBJ1-3; no reliable D call. The sequenced sample was peripheral blood or thyroid tissue (not recorded which). CDR3 sequence (DNA): TGTGCCAGCAGCTTAGATTTTCTGCTATCTGGAAACACCATATATTTT. Protein sequence: CASSLDFLLSGNTIYF.